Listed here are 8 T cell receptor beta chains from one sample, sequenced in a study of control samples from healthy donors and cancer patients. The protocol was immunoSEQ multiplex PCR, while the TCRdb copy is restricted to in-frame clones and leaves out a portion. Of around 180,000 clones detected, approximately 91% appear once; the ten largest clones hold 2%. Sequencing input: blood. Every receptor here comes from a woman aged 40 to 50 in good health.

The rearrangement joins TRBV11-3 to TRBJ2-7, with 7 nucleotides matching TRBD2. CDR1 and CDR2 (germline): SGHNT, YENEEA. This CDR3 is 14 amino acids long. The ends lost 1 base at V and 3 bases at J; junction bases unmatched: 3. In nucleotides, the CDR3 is TGTGCCAGCAGCTTAGTTGCGGGGGTCTACGAGCAGTACTTC. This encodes CASSLVAGVYEQYF.

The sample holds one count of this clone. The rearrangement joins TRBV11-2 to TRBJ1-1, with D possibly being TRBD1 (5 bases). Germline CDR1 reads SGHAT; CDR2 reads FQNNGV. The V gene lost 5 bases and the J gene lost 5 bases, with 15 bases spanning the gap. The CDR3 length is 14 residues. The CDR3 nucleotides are TGTGCCAGCAGCCCACTGACTGGGGGGACTGAAGCTTTCTTT. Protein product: CASSPLTGGTEAFF.

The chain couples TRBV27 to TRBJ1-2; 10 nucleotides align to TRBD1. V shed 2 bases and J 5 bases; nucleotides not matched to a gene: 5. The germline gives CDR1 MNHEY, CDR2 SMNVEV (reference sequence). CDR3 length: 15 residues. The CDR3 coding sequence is TGTGCCAGCAGTTTAGGGGGACAGGGGCAGTATGGCTACACCTTC. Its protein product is CASSLGGQGQYGYTF.

The CDR3 DNA is TGTGCCAGTACACTAGCGACTAACACCGGGGAGCTGTTTTTT. Amino acids: CASTLATNTGELFF. This chain joins TRBV14 and TRBJ2-2; 7 bases are shared with TRBD2. V shed 9 bases, J shed 2 bases, and the junction held 6 bases outside the gene matches. Looked up from germline, CDR1 is SGHDN and CDR2 is FVKESK. This CDR3 spans 14 amino acids.

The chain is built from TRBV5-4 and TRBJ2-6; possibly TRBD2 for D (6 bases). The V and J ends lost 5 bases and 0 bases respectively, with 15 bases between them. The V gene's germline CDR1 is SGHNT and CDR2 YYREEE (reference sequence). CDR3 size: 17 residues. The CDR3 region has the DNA TGTGCCAGCAGGTATGGTAGCGGCAACTCTGGGGCCAACGTCCTGACTTTC. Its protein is CASRYGSGNSGANVLTF.

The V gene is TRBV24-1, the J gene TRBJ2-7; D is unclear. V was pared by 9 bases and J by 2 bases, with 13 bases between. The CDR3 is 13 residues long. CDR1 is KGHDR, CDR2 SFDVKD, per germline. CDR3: CATEKEGTYEQYF. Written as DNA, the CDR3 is TGTGCCACCGAAAAGGAAGGGACCTACGAGCAGTACTTC.

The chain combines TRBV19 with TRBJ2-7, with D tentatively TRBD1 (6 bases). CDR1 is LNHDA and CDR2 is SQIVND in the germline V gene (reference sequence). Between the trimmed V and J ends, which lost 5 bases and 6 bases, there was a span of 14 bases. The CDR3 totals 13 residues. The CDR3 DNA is TGTGCCAGTAGTCAAGCACAAGGGGGCGAGCAGTACTTC. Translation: CASSQAQGGEQYF.

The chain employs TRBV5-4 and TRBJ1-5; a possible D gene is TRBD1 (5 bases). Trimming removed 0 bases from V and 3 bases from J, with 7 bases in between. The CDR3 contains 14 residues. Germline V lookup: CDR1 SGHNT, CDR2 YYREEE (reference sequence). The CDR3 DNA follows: TGTGCCAGCAGCTTGGAGGGGCTCAATCAGCCCCAGCATTTT. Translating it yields CASSLEGLNQPQHF.